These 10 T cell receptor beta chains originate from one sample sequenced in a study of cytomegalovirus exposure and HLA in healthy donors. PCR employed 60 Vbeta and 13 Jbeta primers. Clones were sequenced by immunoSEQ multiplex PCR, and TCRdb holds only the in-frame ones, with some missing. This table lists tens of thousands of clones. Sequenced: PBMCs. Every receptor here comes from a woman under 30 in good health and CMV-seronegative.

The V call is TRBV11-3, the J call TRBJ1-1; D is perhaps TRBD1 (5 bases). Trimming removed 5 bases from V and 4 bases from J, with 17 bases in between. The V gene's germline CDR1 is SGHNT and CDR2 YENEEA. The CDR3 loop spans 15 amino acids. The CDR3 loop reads CASSPGGGGSTEAFF. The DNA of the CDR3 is TGTGCCAGCAGCCCCGGGGGGGGAGGGAGCACTGAAGCTTTCTTT.

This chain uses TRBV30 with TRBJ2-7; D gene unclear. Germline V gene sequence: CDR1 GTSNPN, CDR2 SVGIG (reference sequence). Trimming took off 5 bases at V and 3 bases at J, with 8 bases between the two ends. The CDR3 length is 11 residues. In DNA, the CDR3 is TGTGCCTGGGCTAATAACTACGAGCAGTACTTC. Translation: CAWANNYEQYF.

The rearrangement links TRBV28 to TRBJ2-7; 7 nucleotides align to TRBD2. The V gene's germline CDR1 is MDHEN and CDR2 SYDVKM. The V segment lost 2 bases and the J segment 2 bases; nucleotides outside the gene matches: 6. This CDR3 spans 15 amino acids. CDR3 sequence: CASSLGGRGPYEQYF. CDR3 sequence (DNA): TGTGCCAGCAGTTTAGGGGGGAGGGGCCCCTACGAGCAGTACTTC.

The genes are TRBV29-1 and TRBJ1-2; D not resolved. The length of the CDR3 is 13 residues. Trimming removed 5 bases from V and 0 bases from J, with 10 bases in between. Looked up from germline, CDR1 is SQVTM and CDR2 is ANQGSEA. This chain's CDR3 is CSVPGVANYGYTF. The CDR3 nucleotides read TGCAGCGTTCCCGGGGTGGCTAACTATGGCTACACCTTC.

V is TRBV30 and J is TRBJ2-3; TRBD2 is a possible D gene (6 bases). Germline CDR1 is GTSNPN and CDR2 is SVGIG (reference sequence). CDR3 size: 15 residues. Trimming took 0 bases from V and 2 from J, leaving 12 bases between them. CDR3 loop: CAWSVLTRPTDTQYF. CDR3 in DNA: TGTGCCTGGAGTGTCTTGACTAGACCCACAGATACGCAGTATTTT. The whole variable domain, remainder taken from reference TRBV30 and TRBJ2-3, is SQTIHQWPATLVQPVGSPLSLECTVEGTSNPNLYWYRQAAGRGLQLLFYSVGIGQISSEVPQNLSASRPQDRQFILSSKKLLLSDSGFYLCAWSVLTRPTDTQYFGPGTRLTVL.

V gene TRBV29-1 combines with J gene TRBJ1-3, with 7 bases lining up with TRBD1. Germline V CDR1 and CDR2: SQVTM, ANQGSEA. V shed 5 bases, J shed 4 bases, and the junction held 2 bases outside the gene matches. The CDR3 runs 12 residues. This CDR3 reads CSVWTGGNTIYF. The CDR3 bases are TGCAGCGTTTGGACAGGCGGAAACACCATATATTTT.

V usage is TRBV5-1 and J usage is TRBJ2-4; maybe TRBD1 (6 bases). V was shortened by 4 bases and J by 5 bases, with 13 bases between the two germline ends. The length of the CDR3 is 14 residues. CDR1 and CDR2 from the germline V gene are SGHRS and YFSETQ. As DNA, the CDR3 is TGCGCCAGCAGCCTCGGGGACACCGAAAACATTCAGTACTTC. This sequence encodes CASSLGDTENIQYF.

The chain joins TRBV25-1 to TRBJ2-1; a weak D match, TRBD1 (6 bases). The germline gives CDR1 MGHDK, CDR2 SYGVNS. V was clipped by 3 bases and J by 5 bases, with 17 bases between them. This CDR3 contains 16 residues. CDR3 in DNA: TGTGCCAGCAGTGAGGCCCCACGGGACAAAGACAATGAGCAGTTCTTC. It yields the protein CASSEAPRDKDNEQFF.

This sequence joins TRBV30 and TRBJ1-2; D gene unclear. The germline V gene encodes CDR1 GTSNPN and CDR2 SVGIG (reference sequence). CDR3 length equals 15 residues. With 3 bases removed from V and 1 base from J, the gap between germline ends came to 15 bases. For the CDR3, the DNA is TGTGCCTGGAGCGCTTTAGTTCCGAGTAACTATGGCTACACCTTC. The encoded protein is CAWSALVPSNYGYTF.

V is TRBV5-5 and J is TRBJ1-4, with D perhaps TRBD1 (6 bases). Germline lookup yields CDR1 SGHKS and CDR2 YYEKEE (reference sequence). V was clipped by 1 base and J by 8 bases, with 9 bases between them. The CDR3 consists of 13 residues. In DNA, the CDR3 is TGTGCCAGCAGCTTGAACAGGGCCGAAAAACTGTTTTTT. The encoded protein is CASSLNRAEKLFF.